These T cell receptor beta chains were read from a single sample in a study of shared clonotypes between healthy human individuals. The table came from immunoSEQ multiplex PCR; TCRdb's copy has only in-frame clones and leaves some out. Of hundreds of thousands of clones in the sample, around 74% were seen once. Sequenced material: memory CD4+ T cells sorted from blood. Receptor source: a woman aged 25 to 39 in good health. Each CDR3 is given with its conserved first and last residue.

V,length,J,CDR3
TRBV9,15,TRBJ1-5,CASSVGTGGLQPQHF
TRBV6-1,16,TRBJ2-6,CASSGDRVSGANVLTF
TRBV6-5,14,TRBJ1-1,CASSALGGETEAFF
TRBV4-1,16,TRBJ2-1,CASSQDGGGGYNEQFF
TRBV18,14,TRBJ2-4,CASSPVVGKNIQYF
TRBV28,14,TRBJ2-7,CASSLSGGTYEQYF
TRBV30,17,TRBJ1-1,CAWSDLLPGQSGFLAFF
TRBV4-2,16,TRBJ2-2,CASSQDYTANTGELFF
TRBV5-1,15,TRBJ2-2,CASSVGGGDTGELFF
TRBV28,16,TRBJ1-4,CASSYQGLWPVEKLFF
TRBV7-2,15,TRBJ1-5,CASSFDSLSNQPQHF
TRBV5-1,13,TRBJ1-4,CASSEGGDEKLFF
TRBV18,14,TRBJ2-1,CASSPGQGLNEQFF
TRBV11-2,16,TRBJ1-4,CASSLASRDIRGKLFF
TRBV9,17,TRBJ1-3,CASSLGPEGHSGNTIYF
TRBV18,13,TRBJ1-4,CASSPSRAEKLFF
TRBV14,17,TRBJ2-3,CASSQVTSVQSTDTQYF
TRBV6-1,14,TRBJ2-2,CASTGLANTGELFF
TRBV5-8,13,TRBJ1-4,CASSAPNGEKLFF
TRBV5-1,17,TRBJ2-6,CASSLGNSLSGANVLTF
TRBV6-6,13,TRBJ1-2,CASSPTGDYGYTF
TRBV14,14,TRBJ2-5,CASSQDLTGETQYF
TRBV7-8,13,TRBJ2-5,CASSRDMAETQYF
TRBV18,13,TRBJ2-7,CASSRQDPYEQYF
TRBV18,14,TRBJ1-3,CASSPAALRNTIYF
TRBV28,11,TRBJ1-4,CASQSRQKLFF
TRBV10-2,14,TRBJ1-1,CASRRGHLDTEAFF
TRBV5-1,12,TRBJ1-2,CASSLGGDGYTF
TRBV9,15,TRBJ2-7,CASSVGQGWGSEQYF
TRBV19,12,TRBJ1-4,CASTEGSQKLFF
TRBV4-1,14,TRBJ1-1,CASSQVGTNTEAFF
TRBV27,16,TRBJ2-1,CASSRGLAGGLNEQFF
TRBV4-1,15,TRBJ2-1,CASGLTSGAYNEQFF
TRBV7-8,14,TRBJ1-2,CASSSRDRPYGYTF
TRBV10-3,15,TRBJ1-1,CAISDRDRGNTEAFF
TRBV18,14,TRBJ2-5,CASSPGLGQETQYF
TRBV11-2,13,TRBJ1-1,CASSPSLQGKAFF
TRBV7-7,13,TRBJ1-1,CASSLGLYTEAFF
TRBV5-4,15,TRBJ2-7,CASSTAGGSVSEQYF
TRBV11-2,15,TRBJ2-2,CASSPLQGVSRELFF
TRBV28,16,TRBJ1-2,CASSPPNVRANYGYTF
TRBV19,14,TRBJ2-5,CASSIGQGVQTQYF
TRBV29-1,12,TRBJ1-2,CSVDAESGGYTF
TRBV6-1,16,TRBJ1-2,CASSEALQGQRYGYTF
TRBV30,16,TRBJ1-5,CAWTQGADVSNQPQHF
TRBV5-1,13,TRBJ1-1,CASSVRGPDEAFF
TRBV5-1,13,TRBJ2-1,CASSLPSHNEQFF
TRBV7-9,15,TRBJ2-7,CASSLVAGGTYEQYF
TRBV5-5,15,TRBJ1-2,CASSTEQGTNYGYTF